This T cell receptor (beta chain) was observed in a study of memory CD8 T cells in hepatitis C reinfection. The protocol was immunoSEQ multiplex PCR, while the TCRdb copy is restricted to in-frame clones and leaves out a portion. The sample shows under 50,000 clones, approximately 87% of them seen only once. Regarding time point: peak reinfection, 3 to 8 weeks after reinfection detection. No in vitro expansion preceded TCR sequencing of the sorted cells. People who inject drugs from Montreal's HEPCO study were the donors. Control naive CD8 T cells came from a couple of donors at all three reinfection time points. The receptor comes from a man between 18 and 29 years old with hepatitis C virus infection. Specimen: naive CD8+ T cells sorted from blood.

The chain's CDR3 is CASSSDMYSGNTIYF. The CDR3 nucleotides are TGTGCCAGCAGCTCCGACATGTACTCTGGAAACACCATATATTTT. This sequence joins TRBV5-4 and TRBJ1-3; unclear D gene. The V and J ends lost 3 bases and 0 bases respectively, with 10 bases between them. The CDR3 totals 15 residues. From germline, CDR1 is SGHNT and CDR2 YYREEE (reference sequence).